The TCR beta chain described here comes from a study of tumor T cells in aggressive B-cell lymphoma. Germline values: CDR1 SNHLY, CDR2 FYNNEI. V trimming: 7 bases; J trimming: 3 bases; junction bases outside the gene matches: 5. This CDR3 is 13 amino acids long. This table comes from immunoSEQ multiplex PCR, and its TCRdb copy is limited to in-frame clones, with some not included. The sample holds about 7,400 clones, about 80% seen once. In regard to this clone: The same CDR3 can be traced to other DNA sequences in this sample.

The chain uses TRBV2 and TRBJ2-7, with 8 bases matching TRBD1. The sample comprised tumor tissue. This receptor was obtained from an adult with diffuse large B cell lymphoma. DNA for the CDR3: TGTGCCAGCATCCGAGACAGGGGCTACGAGCAGTACTTC. This codes for CASIRDRGYEQYF.